This T cell receptor beta chain was identified in a study of blood T cells in healthy people across ages. Study background: Capture via template switching afforded approximately one barcoded beta molecule per two T cells.

Using a J-beta primer mix together with a sample-barcoded 5' primer, a second PCR was run for about 6 to 11 cycles. Per-sample output comprised a minimum of 2.5 million paired-end reads containing CDR3. TCRdb reanalysed the 5' RACE reads using MiXCR and keeps one entry per CDR3 protein. Here the sample spans 650,000 to 700,000 distinct CDR3 sequences, about a third being singletons. This clonotype was detected many times. The CDR3 contains 18 residues. Trimming removed 0 bases at V and 3 bases at J, with 20 bases between. The V gene's germline CDR1 is SEHNR and CDR2 FQNEAQ (reference sequence). The rearrangement uses TRBV7-9 and TRBJ1-2; D is perhaps TRBD1 (6 bases). What was sequenced was blood. This TCR was sampled from a woman aged 80 or over in good health. The CDR3 coding sequence is TGTGCCAGCAGCTTAGCGGAAACAGGCCTAGGGGGTTACTATGGCTACACCTTC. Residues: CASSLAETGLGGYYGYTF.